The 21 T cell receptor beta chains listed next were all sequenced from one sample in a study of OX40 agonist ivuxolimab in advanced cancers. The receptor library was made with the immunoSEQ multiplex PCR assay. The table comes from immuneACCESS by way of TCRdb, which keeps in-frame sequences with V and J called. Part of the clones is missing from these tables; in studies checked, under half for an unresolved V gene and the rest for unknown reasons. For this sample there are around 100,000 clones; about nine tenths appear just once. The top ten hold about 0.15% of the sample. The input for sequencing was CD4+ or CD8+ T cells sorted from blood, taken in a trial of the OX40 agonist ivuxolimab. Receptors were obtained from an adult with an advanced solid tumor such as melanoma, head and neck, liver or kidney cancer.

This clone was seen more than once but under ten times. The chain uses TRBV19 and TRBJ2-2, with D possibly TRBD2 on 6 matching bases. This CDR3 has 15 amino acids. Germline lookup yields CDR1 LNHDA and CDR2 SQIVND (reference sequence). Trimming took off 5 bases at V and 7 bases at J, with 17 bases between the two ends. CDR3 region: CASSGRRAMVGELFF. CDR3 DNA: TGTGCCAGTAGTGGGCGGAGGGCAATGGTCGGGGAGCTGTTTTTT.

This rearrangement joins TRBV6-1 to TRBJ2-7; D is possibly TRBD2 (5 bases). CDR3 length: 13 amino acids. Germline V lookup: CDR1 MNHNS, CDR2 SASEGT. Trimming removed 6 bases from V and 2 bases from J, with 11 bases in between. The CDR3 DNA sequence: TGTGCCAGCAGGAGGGCAAACCCCTACGAGCAGTACTTC. This translates into CASRRANPYEQYF.

The J gene is TRBJ2-2, the V gene TRBV5-4; 10 bases are shared with TRBD2. Germline CDR1 and CDR2: SGHNT and YYREEE (reference sequence). CDR3 length equals 16 residues. The trim removed 0 bases at V and 7 bases at J, leaving 6 bases unmatched. CDR3 protein: CASSLALAGGGGELFF. In DNA, the CDR3 is TGTGCCAGCAGCTTGGCGTTAGCGGGAGGCGGCGGGGAGCTGTTTTTT.

The chain is built from TRBV18 and TRBJ2-1; D is unresolved. The length of the CDR3 is 15 residues. From germline, CDR1 is KGHSH and CDR2 LQKENI. Trimming shortened V by 2 bases and J by 0 bases, and 8 bases separated the two germline ends. The CDR3 DNA follows: TGTGCCAGCTCACCAGACGCTAGCTCCTACAATGAGCAGTTCTTC. Translated: CASSPDASSYNEQFF. The full variable domain, in which reference TRBV18 and TRBJ2-1 provide the parts outside the CDR3, is NAGVMQNPRHLVRRRGQEARLRCSPMKGHSHVYWYRQLPEEGLKFMVYLQKENIIDESGMPKERFSAEFPKEGPSILRIQQVVRGDSAAYFCASSPDASSYNEQFFGPGTRLTVL.

J is TRBJ2-2 and V is TRBV18; D is perhaps TRBD1 (5 bases). V dropped 2 bases and J dropped 0 bases, with 10 bases sitting between them. The length of the CDR3 is 16 residues. Germline V gives CDR1 KGHSH, CDR2 LQKENI. In DNA, the CDR3 is TGTGCCAGCTCACCAATCGTAGGGGCGAACACCGGGGAGCTGTTTTTT. This codes for CASSPIVGANTGELFF.

This clone was counted a few times. The chain uses TRBV30 and TRBJ1-1; TRBD1 agrees at 9 bases. The germline CDR1 and CDR2 sequences are GTSNPN and SVGIG (reference sequence). The CDR3 is 14 residues long. V shed 8 bases, J shed 7 bases, and the junction held 14 bases outside the gene matches. The CDR3 DNA follows: TGTGCCCTCCTGCCCGGGGACAGGGCGGTTGAAGCTTTCTTT. This translates into CALLPGDRAVEAFF.

The chain links TRBV27 to TRBJ1-4, with D hard to call. Trimming took 5 bases from V and 6 from J, leaving 19 bases between them. Germline CDR1 and CDR2: MNHEY and SMNVEV (reference sequence). The length of the CDR3 is 16 residues. CDR3: CASSPLRTVIYEKLFF. CDR3 coding DNA: TGTGCCAGCAGTCCTCTCCGGACGGTTATATATGAAAAACTGTTTTTT.

V usage is TRBV6-6 and J usage is TRBJ2-5; TRBD2 might be the D (5 bases). The end of the DNA aligns better with TRBJ2-7, so the J call may be wrong. Germline V lookup: CDR1 MNHNY, CDR2 SVGAGI (reference sequence). The CDR3 loop spans 12 amino acids. CDR3 sequence (DNA): TGTGCCAGCAGTTCCGGGGTCTACGAGCAGTACTTC. Translating gives CASSSGVYEQYF.

The sample holds a few counts of this clone. The rearrangement uses TRBV6-6 and TRBJ2-7; D unresolved. The CDR3 contains 14 residues. V shed 0 bases and J shed 2 bases, with 8 bases lying between them. Germline V CDR1 and CDR2: MNHNY, SVGAGI (reference sequence). CDR3 coding DNA: TGTGCCAGCAGTTACTCGAAGCAGGCCTACGAGCAGTACTTC. Translated, it gives CASSYSKQAYEQYF.

The CDR3 sequence is CASSFRDREADTQYF. In nucleotides, the CDR3 is TGTGCCAGCAGCTTTCGAGACAGGGAAGCAGATACGCAGTATTTT. This chain joins TRBV5-4 and TRBJ2-3; 7 positions match TRBD1. With V trimmed by 2 bases and J by 4 bases, 7 bases remained unmatched. This CDR3 comprises 15 residues. CDR1 and CDR2 (germline): SGHNT, YYREEE (reference sequence).

J is TRBJ2-3 and V is TRBV19; 8 nucleotides align to TRBD2. This CDR3 region has 18 residues. The J segment lost 6 bases and the V segment lost 4 bases, leaving 18 bases of the junction unmatched. From germline, CDR1 is LNHDA and CDR2 SQIVND (reference sequence). CDR3 in amino acids: CASSTRGLGSSHRDTQYF. The CDR3 bases are TGTGCCAGTAGTACCCGGGGACTAGGATCCTCGCATAGGGATACGCAGTATTTT.

The chain has TRBV4-1 and TRBJ1-1; 8 bases fit TRBD1. V shed 1 base, J shed 2 bases, and the junction held 12 bases outside the gene matches. Germline V lookup: CDR1 MGHRA, CDR2 YSYEKL. The CDR3 is made up of 18 amino acids. CDR3 sequence reads: CASSQGGTGGLLNTEAFF. The CDR3 DNA sequence: TGCGCCAGCAGCCAAGGGGGTACAGGGGGTCTCTTAAACACTGAAGCTTTCTTT.

The chain uses TRBV6-4 and TRBJ2-3, with unresolved D. In germline, CDR1 is MRHNA, CDR2 SNTAGT. With 4 bases removed from V and 4 bases from J, the gap between germline ends came to 9 bases. The CDR3 has 13 amino acids. CDR3 in DNA: TGTGCCAGCAGTGCAAGCTCCCCAGATACGCAGTATTTT. Encoded protein: CASSASSPDTQYF.

This chain joins TRBV29-1 and TRBJ1-5; 7 nucleotides align to TRBD1. The CDR3 is 15 amino acids. V lost 7 bases to trimming and J lost 6 bases; unmatched junction nucleotides: 15. Germline V gene lookup returns CDR1 SQVTM and CDR2 ANQGSEA. DNA of the CDR3: TGCAGCGCTACCTTAGGAACAGGGGCAGGTCAGCCCCAGCATTTT. This encodes CSATLGTGAGQPQHF.

The chain carries TRBV5-1 and TRBJ1-2; TRBD1 might be the D (6 bases). V lost 0 bases to trimming and J lost 7 bases, with 13 bases between them. The CDR3 runs to 14 residues. The germline V gene has CDR1 SGHRS and CDR2 YFSETQ. The CDR3, as DNA: TGCGCCAGCAGCTTGGAGTTGGGCAGGGGTGGCTACACCTTC. Translating gives CASSLELGRGGYTF.

The chain's CDR3 is CASSLDGQLRDIQYF. The CDR3 DNA reads as TGCGCCAGCAGCTTGGATGGGCAGCTTCGAGACATTCAGTACTTC. V is TRBV5-1 and J is TRBJ2-4; D is unclear. Trimming pared 0 bases from V and 8 bases from J, leaving 15 bases between. CDR1 and CDR2 from the germline V gene are SGHRS and YFSETQ. The length of the CDR3 is 15 residues.

J is TRBJ1-1 and V is TRBV19; 8 nucleotides align to TRBD1. V lost 5 bases to trimming and J lost 6 bases; unmatched junction nucleotides: 8. The CDR3 sequence is 14 residues long. Germline assignment: CDR1 LNHDA and CDR2 SQIVND (reference sequence). The CDR3 loop reads CASSPGQGAAEAFF. DNA of the CDR3: TGTGCCAGTAGTCCCGGACAGGGAGCAGCTGAAGCTTTCTTT.

The rearrangement joins TRBV6-1 to TRBJ1-4, with 8 bases identical to TRBD1. The CDR3 is made up of 15 amino acids. Germline V lookup: CDR1 MNHNS, CDR2 SASEGT. V trimming: 5 bases; J trimming: 5 bases; junction bases outside the gene matches: 7. CDR3 DNA: TGTGCCAGCAGTTTAAGCAGGGGGCTCAATGAAAAACTGTTTTTT. Encoded protein: CASSLSRGLNEKLFF.

The chain recombines TRBV5-1 with TRBJ1-6; D unresolved. The CDR3 length is 15 residues. The germline V gene encodes CDR1 SGHRS and CDR2 YFSETQ. Trimming took 0 bases from V and 7 from J, leaving 11 bases between them. The CDR3 region is CASSLGQVGNSPLHF. The CDR3 DNA reads TGCGCCAGCAGCTTGGGGCAGGTCGGGAATTCACCCCTCCACTTT. Full variable domain (missing parts from reference TRBV5-1 and TRBJ1-6): KAGVTQTPRYLIKTRGQQVTLSCSPISGHRSVSWYQQTPGQGLQFLFEYFSETQRNKGNFPGRFSGRQFSNSRSEMNVSTLELGDSALYLCASSLGQVGNSPLHFGNGTRLTVT.

V is TRBV6-5 and J is TRBJ2-7, with D perhaps TRBD2 (7 bases). The CDR3 length is 12 residues. Germline V CDR1 and CDR2: MNHEY, SVGAGI. Trimming pared 6 bases from V and 12 bases from J, leaving 18 bases between. This CDR3 is CASRPVGGAVYF. DNA for the CDR3: TGTGCCAGCAGACCCGTTGGGGGGGCTGTGTACTTC.

The gene calls are TRBV6-4 and TRBJ1-5, with a tentative D call TRBD1 (5 bases). The germline gives CDR1 MRHNA, CDR2 SNTAGT. This CDR3 comprises 16 residues. V dropped 2 bases and J dropped 2 bases, with 13 bases sitting between them. The DNA for the CDR3 is TGTGCCAGCAGTGACCCCCTGGGACGGCGCAATCAGCCCCAGCATTTT. Its translation is CASSDPLGRRNQPQHF.